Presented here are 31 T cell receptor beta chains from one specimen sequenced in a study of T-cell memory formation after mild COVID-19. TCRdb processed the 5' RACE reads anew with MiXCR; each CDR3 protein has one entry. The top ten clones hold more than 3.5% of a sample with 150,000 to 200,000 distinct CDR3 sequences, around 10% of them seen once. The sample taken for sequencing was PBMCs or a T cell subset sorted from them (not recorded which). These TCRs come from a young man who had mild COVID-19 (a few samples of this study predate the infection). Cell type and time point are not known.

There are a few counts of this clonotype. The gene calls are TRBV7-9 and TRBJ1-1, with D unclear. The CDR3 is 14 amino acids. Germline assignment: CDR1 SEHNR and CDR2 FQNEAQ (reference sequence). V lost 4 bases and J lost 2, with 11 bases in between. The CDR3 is CASSSPEKNTEAFF. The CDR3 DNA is TGTGCCAGCAGCTCCCCGGAGAAAAACACTGAAGCTTTCTTT.

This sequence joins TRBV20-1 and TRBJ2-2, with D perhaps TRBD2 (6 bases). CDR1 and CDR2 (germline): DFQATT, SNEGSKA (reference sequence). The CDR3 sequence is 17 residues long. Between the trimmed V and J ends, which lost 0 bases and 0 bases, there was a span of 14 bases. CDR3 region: CSARELARLANTGELFF. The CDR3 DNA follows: TGCAGTGCTAGAGAACTAGCACGGTTGGCGAACACCGGGGAGCTGTTTTTT.

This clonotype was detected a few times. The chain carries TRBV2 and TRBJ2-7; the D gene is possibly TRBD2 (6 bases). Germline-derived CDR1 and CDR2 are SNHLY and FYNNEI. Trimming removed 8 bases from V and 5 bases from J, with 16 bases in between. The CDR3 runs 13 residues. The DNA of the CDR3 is TGTGCCAGCGGACGGGGGTCGGCCGACGAGCAGTACTTC. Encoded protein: CASGRGSADEQYF.

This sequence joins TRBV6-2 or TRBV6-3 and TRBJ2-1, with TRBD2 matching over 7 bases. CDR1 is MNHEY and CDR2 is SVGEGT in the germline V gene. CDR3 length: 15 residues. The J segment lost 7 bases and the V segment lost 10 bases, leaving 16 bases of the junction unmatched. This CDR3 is CATMLQRGLRNEQFF. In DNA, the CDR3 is TGTGCCACCATGCTGCAGCGGGGTCTCCGGAATGAGCAGTTCTTC.

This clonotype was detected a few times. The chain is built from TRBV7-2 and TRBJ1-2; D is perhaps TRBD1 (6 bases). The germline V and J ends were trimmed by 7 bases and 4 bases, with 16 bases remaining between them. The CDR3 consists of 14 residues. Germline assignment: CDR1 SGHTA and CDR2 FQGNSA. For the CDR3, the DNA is TGTGCCAGCACCCCTGGGGGCCCTGTCTATGGCTACACCTTC. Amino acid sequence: CASTPGGPVYGYTF. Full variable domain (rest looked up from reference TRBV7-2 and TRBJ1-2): GAGVSQSPSNKVTEKGKDVELRCDPISGHTALYWYRQSLGQGLEFLIYFQGNSAPDKSGLPSDRFSAERTGGSVSTLTIQRTQQEDSAVYLCASTPGGPVYGYTFGSGTRLTVV.

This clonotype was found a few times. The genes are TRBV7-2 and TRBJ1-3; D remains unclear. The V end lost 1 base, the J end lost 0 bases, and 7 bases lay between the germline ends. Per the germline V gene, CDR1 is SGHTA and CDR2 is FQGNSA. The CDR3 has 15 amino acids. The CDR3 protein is CASSLDGGSGNTIYF. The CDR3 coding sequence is TGTGCCAGCAGCTTAGACGGCGGCTCTGGAAACACCATATATTTT.

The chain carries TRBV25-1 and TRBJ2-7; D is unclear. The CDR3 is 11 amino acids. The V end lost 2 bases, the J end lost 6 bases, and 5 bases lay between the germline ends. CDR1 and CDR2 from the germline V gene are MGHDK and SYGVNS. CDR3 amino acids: CASSEPCEQYV. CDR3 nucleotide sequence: TGTGCCAGCAGTGAACCGTGCGAGCAGTACGTC.

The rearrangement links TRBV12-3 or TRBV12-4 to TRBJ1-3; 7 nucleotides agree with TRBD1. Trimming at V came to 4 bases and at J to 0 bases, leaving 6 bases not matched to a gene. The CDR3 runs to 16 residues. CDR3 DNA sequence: TGTGCCAGCAGTTCTCAGGGGGTCCTCTCTGGAAACACCATATATTTT. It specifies CASSSQGVLSGNTIYF.

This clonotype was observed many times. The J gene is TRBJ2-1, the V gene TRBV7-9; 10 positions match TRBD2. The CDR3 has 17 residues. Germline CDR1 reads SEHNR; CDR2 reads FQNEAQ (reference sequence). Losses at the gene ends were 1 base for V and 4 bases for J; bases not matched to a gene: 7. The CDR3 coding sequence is TGTGCCAGCAGCTTAGGAGTTTCTAGCGGGGGATACAATGAGCAGTTCTTC. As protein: CASSLGVSSGGYNEQFF.

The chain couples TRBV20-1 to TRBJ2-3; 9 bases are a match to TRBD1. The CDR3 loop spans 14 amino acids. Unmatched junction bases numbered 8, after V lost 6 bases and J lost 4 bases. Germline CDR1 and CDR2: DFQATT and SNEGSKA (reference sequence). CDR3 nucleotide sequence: TGCAGTGCAAGGACCGGACAGGGGTCAGATACGCAGTATTTT. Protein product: CSARTGQGSDTQYF.

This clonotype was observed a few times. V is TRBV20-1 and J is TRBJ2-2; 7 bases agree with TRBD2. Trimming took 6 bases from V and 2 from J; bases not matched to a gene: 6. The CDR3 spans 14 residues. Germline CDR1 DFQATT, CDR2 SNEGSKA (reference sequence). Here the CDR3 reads CSASRLANTGELFF. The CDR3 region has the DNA TGCAGTGCCTCCAGACTAGCTAACACCGGGGAGCTGTTTTTT.

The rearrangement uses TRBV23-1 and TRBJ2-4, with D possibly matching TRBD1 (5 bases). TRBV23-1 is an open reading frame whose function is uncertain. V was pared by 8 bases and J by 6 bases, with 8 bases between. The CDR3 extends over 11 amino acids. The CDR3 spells CASAGSNIQYF. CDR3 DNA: TGCGCCAGCGCAGGGTCAAACATTCAGTACTTC.

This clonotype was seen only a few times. The CDR3 protein is CASSLGPSEETQYF. DNA of the CDR3: TGTGCCAGCAGTCTGGGACCGTCGGAAGAGACCCAGTACTTC. The gene calls are TRBV3-1 and TRBJ2-5; either TRBD1 or TRBD2 may supply D (5 bases each). Germline V gene lookup returns CDR1 LGHDT and CDR2 YNNKEL (reference sequence). There are 14 residues in the CDR3. The V and J ends lost 6 bases and 3 bases respectively, with 14 bases between them.

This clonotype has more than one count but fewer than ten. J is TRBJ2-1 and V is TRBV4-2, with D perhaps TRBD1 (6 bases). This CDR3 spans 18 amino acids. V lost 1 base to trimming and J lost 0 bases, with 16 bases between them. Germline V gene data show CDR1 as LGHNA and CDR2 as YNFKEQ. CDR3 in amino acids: CASSQGPYRESSYNEQFF. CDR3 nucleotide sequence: TGTGCCAGCAGCCAAGGACCTTACAGGGAGTCCTCCTACAATGAGCAGTTCTTC.

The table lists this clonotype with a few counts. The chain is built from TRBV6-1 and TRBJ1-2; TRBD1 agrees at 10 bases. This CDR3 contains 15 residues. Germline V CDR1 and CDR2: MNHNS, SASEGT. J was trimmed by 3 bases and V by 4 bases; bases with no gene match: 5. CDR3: CASSAPGQGHYGYTF. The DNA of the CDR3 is TGTGCCAGCAGTGCCCCGGGACAGGGGCACTATGGCTACACCTTC.

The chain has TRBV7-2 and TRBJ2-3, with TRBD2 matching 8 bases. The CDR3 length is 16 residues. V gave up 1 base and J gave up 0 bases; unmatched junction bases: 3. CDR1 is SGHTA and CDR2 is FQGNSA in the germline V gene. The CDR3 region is CASSLESGGSTDTQYF. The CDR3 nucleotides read TGTGCCAGCAGCTTAGAAAGCGGGGGAAGCACAGATACGCAGTATTTT.

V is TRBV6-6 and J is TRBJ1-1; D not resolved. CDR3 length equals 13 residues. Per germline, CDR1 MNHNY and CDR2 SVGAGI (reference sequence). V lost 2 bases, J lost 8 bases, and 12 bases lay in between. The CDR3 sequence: CASSYAQGKEAFF. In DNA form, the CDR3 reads TGTGCCAGCAGTTACGCACAAGGGAAAGAAGCTTTCTTT.

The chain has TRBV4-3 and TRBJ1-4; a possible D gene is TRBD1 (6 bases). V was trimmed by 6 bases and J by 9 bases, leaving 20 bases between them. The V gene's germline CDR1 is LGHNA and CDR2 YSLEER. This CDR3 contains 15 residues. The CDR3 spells CASRPGGGPLKKLFF. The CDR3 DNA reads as TGCGCCAGCAGACCAGGCGGGGGGCCCCTGAAAAAACTGTTTTTT.

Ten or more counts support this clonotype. CDR3 sequence: CASNRGQRTDTQYF. As DNA, the CDR3 is TGTGCCAGCAACAGGGGACAGCGCACAGATACGCAGTATTTT. The V and J genes are TRBV2 and TRBJ2-3, with 7 bases fitting TRBD1. This CDR3 spans 14 amino acids. V dropped 7 bases and J dropped 1; count of bases not matched to a gene: 5. Looked up from germline, CDR1 is SNHLY and CDR2 is FYNNEI.

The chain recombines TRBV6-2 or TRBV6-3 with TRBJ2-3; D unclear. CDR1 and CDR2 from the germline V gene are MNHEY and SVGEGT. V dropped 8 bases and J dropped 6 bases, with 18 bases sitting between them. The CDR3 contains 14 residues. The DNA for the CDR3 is TGTGCCAGCCGACGGTCCGCCGACTCCGATACGCAGTATTTT. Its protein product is CASRRSADSDTQYF.

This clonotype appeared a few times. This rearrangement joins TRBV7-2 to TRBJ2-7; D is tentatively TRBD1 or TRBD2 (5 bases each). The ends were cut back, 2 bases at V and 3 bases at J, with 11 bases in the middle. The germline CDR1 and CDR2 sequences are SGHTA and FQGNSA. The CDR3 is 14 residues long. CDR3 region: CASSLCWGIYEQYV. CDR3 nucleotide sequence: TGTGCCAGCAGCTTATGTTGGGGGATCTACGAGCAGTACGTC.

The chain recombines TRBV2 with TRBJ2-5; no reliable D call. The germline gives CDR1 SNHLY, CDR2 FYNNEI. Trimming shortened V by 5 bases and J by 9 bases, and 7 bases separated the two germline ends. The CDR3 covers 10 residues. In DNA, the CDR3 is TGTGCCAGCAGTCGGGTCGCCCAGTACTTC. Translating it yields CASSRVAQYF. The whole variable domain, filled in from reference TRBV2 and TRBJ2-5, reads EPEVTQTPSHQVTQMGQEVILRCVPISNHLYFYWYRQILGQKVEFLVSFYNNEISEKSEIFDDQFSVERPDGSNFTLKIRSTKLEDSAMYFCASSRVAQYFGPGTRLLVL.

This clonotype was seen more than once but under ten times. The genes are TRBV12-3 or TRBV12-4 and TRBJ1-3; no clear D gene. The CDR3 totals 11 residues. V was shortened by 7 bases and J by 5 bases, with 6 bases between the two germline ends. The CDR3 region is CASTLRNTIYF. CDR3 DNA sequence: TGTGCCAGCACCCTAAGAAACACCATATATTTT.

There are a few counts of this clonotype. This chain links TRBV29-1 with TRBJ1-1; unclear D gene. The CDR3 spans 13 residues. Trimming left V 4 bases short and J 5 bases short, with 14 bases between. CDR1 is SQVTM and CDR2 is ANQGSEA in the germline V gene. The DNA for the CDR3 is TGCAGCGTTGTACGTGGAAGCGCAACTGAAGCTTTCTTT. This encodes CSVVRGSATEAFF.

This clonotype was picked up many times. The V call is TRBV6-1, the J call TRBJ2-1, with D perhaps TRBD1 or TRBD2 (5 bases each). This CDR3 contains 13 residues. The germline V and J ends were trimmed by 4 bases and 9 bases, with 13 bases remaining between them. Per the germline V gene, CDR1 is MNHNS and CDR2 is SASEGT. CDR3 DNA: TGTGCCAGCAGTGCTTTGGGGGAAGGTGAGCAGTTCTTC. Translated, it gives CASSALGEGEQFF.

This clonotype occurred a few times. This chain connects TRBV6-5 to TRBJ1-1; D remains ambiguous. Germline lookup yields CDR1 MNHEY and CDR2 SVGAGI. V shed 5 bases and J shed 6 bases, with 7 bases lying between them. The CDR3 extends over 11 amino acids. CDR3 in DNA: TGTGCCAGCAGTCGCGGCGCTGAAGCTTTCTTT. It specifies CASSRGAEAFF.

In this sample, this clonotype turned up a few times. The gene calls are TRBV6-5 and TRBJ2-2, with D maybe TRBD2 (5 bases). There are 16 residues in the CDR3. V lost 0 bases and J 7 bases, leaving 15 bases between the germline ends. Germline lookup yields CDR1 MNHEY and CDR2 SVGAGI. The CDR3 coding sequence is TGTGCCAGCAGTTACTCGAGGAGGTCGGGGATCGGGGAGCTGTTTTTT. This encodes CASSYSRRSGIGELFF.

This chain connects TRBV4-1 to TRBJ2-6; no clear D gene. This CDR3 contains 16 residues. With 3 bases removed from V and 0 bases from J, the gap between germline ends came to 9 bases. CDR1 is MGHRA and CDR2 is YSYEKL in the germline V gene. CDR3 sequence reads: CASSQPQFSGANVLTF. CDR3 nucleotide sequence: TGCGCCAGCAGCCAGCCCCAGTTCTCTGGGGCCAACGTCCTGACTTTC.

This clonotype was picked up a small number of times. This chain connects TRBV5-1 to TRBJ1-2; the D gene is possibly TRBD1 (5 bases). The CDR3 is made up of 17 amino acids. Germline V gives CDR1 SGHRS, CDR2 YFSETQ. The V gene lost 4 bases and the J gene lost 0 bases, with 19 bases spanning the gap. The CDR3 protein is CASSTYPQGAPNYGYTF. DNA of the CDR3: TGCGCCAGCAGCACCTACCCGCAGGGCGCGCCTAACTATGGCTACACCTTC. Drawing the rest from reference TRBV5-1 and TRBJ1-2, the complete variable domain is KAGVTQTPRYLIKTRGQQVTLSCSPISGHRSVSWYQQTPGQGLQFLFEYFSETQRNKGNFPGRFSGRQFSNSRSEMNVSTLELGDSALYLCASSTYPQGAPNYGYTFGSGTRLTVV.

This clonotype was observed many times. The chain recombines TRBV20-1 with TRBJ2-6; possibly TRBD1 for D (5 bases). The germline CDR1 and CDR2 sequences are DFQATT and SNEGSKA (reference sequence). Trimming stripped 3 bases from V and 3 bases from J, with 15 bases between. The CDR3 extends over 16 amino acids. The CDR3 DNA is TGCAGTGCTAGCATGTCCAGGGTATATGGGGCCAACGTCCTGACTTTC. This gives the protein CSASMSRVYGANVLTF.

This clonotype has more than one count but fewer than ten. CDR3 in DNA: TGTGCCAGCAGCCAAGAACCAGGGGGGGGGTCCGAGACCCAGTACTTC. It encodes CASSQEPGGGSETQYF. The rearrangement joins TRBV4-2 to TRBJ2-5, with D possibly being TRBD1 or TRBD2 (7 bases each). CDR1 and CDR2 from the germline V gene are LGHNA and YNFKEQ. This CDR3 spans 16 amino acids. Deletions cut 0 bases from V and 5 bases from J, with 16 bases between.